This T cell receptor (beta chain) was captured in a study of blood T cell repertoires in COVID-19. This clone was seen only a few times. The CDR3 covers 13 residues. The V segment lost 3 bases and the J segment 7 bases; nucleotides outside the gene matches: 6. Per germline, CDR1 SGHTA and CDR2 FQGTGA. Authors' data handling: Estimation of nucleated cell counts was performed using reference gene primer amplification. Data came from immunoSEQ multiplex PCR; TCRdb stores just in-frame clones and leaves some out. The V and J calls and clone size were taken over from that table, and D and trimming were inferred from the DNA. The sample gives 140,000 to 150,000 clones, around nine tenths of which show up once; around 3% is in the top ten.

The genes are TRBV7-3 and TRBJ2-7, with 7 bases aligning to TRBD1. The source is a man between 60 and 75 years old with active or convalescent COVID-19. The material sequenced was peripheral blood. The CDR3 nucleotides read TGTGCCAGCAGCTTTACAGGGGACGGGGAGCAGTACTTC. This encodes CASSFTGDGEQYF.